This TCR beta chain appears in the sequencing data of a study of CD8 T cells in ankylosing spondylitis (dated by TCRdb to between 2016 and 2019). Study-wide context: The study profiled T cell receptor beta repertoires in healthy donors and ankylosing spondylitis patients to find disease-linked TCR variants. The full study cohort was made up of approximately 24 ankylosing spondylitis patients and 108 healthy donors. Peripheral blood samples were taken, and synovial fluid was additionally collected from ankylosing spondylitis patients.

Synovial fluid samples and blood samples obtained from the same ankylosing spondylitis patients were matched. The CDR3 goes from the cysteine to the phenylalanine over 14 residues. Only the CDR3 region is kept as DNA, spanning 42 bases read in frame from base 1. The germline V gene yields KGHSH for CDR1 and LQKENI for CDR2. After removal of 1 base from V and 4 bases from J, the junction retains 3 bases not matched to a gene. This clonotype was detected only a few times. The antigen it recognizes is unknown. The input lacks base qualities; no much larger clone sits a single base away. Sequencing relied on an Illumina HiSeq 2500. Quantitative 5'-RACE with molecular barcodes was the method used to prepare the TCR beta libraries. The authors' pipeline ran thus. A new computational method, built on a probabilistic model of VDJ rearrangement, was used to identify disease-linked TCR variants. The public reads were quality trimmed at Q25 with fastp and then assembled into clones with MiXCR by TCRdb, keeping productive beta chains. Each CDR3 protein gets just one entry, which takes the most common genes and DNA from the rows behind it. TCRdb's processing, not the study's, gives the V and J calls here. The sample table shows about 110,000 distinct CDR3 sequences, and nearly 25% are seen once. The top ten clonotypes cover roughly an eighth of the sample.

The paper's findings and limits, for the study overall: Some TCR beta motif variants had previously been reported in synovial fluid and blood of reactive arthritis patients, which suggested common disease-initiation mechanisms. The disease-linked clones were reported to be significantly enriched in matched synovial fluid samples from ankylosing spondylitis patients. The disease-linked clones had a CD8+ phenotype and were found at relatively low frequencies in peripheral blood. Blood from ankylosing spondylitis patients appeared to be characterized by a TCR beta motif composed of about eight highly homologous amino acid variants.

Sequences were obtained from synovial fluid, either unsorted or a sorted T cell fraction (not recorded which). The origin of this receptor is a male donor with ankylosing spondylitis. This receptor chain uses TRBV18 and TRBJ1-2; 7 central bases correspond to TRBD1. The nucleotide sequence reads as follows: TGTGCCAGCTCACCACTACAGGGGACCTATGGCTACACCTTC. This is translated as CASSPLQGTYGYTF.